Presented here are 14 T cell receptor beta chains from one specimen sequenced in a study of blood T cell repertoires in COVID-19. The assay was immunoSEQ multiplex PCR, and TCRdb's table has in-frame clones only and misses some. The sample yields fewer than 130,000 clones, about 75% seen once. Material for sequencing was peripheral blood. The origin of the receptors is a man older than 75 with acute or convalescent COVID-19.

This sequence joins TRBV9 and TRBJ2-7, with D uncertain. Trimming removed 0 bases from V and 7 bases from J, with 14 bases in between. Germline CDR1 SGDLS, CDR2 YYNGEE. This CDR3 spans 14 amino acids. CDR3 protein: CASSVASSLGEQYF. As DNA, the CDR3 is TGTGCCAGCAGCGTAGCCAGTAGCCTCGGGGAGCAGTACTTC.

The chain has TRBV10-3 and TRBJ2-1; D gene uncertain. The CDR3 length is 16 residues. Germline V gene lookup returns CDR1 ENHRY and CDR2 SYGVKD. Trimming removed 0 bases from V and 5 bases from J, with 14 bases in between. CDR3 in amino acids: CAISESASVLHNEQFF. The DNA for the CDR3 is TGTGCCATCAGTGAGTCCGCCAGCGTGCTCCACAATGAGCAGTTCTTC.

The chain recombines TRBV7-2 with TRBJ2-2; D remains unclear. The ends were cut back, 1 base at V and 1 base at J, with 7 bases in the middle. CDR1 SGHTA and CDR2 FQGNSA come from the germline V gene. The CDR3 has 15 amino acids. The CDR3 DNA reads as TGTGCCAGCAGCTTAGTGGCCTTGAACACCGGGGAGCTGTTTTTT. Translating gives CASSLVALNTGELFF.

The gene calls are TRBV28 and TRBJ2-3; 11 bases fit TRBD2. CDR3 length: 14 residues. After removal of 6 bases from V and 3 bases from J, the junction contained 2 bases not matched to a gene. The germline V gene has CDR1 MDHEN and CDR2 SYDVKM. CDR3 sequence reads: CASRIAGGTDTQYF. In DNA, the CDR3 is TGTGCCAGCAGGATAGCGGGAGGGACAGATACGCAGTATTTT.

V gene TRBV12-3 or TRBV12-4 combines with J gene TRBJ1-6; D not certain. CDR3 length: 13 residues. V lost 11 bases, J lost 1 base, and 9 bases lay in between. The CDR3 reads CAARVSYNSPLHF. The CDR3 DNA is TGTGCCGCGAGGGTTTCCTATAATTCACCCCTCCACTTT.

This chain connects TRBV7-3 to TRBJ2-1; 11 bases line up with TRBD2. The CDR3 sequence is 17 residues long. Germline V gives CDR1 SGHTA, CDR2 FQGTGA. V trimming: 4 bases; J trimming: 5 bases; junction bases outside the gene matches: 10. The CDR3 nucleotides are TGTGCCAGCAGCTCTCTGCCGGGACTAGCGGAAGACAATGAGCAGTTCTTC. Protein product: CASSSLPGLAEDNEQFF.

CDR3 in DNA: TGTGCCACCAGTGATTCGGCGACTAGCGGGAGTGTAGATACGCAGTATTTT. Protein: CATSDSATSGSVDTQYF. The genes are TRBV24-1 and TRBJ2-3; 12 bases line up with TRBD2. J lost 5 bases, V lost 2 bases, and 7 bases had no gene match. The germline gives CDR1 KGHDR, CDR2 SFDVKD. This CDR3 contains 17 residues.

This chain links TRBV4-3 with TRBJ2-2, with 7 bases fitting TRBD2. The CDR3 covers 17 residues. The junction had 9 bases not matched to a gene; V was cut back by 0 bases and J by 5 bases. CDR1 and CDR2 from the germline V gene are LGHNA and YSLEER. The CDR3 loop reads CASSQEAAGVETGELFF. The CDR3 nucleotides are TGCGCCAGCAGCCAAGAAGCTGCGGGAGTGGAAACCGGGGAGCTGTTTTTT.

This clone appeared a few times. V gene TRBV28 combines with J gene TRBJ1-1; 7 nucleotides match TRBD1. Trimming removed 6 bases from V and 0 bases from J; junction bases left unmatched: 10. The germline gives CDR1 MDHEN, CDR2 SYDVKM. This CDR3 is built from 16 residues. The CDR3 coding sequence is TGTGCCAGCAGCCTAGTGGGACAGATTATGAACACTGAAGCTTTCTTT. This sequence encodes CASSLVGQIMNTEAFF.

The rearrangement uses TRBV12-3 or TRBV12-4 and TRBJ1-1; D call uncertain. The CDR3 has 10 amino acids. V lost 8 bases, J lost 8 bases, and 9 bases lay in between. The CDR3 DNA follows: TGTGCCAGCCGGGGAGCCGAAGCTTTCTTT. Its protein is CASRGAEAFF.

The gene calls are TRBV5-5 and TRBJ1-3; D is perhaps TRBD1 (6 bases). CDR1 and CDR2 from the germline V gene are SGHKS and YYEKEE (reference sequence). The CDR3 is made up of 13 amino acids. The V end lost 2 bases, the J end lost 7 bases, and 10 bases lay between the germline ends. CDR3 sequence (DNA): TGTGCCAGCAGCTTTTCAGGGGATAACACCATATATTTT. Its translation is CASSFSGDNTIYF. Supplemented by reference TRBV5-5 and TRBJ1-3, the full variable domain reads DAGVTQSPTHLIKTRGQQVTLRCSPISGHKSVSWYQQVLGQGPQFIFQYYEKEERGRGNFPDRFSARQFPNYSSELNVNALLLGDSALYLCASSFSGDNTIYFGEGSWLTVV.

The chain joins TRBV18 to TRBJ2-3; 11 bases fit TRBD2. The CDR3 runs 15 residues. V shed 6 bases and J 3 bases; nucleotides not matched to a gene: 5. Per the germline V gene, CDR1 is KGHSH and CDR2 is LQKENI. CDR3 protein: CASSQLAGVTDTQYF. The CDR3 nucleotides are TGTGCCAGCTCCCAACTAGCGGGAGTTACAGATACGCAGTATTTT.

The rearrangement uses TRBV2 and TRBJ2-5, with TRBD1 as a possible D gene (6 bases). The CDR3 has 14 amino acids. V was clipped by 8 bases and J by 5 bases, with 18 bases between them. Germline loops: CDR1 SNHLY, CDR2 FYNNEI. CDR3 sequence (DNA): TGTGCCAGCGGACAGACAGGCGGTGGGGAGACCCAGTACTTC. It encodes CASGQTGGGETQYF.

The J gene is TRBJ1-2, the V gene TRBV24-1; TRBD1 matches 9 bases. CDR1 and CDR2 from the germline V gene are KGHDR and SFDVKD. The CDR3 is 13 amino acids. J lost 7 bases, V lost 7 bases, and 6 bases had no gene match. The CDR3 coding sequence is TGTGCCACCAGCCGGGACAGGGTAGGTGGCTACACCTTC. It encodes CATSRDRVGGYTF.